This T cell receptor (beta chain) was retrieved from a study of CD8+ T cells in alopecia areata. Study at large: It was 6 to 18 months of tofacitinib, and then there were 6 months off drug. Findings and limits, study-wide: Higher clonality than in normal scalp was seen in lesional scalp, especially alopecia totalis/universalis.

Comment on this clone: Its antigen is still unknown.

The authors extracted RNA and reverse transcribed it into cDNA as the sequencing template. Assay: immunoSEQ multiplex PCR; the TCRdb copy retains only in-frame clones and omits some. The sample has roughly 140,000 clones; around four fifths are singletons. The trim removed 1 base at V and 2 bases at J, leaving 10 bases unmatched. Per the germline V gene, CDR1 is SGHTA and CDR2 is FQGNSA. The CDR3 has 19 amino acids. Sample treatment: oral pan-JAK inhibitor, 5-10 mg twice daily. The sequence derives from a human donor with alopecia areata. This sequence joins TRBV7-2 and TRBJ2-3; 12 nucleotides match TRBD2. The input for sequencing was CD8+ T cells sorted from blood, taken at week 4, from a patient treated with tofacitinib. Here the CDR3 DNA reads TGTGCCAGCAGCTTAGAGCCGCCGACTAGCGGGGGCGTCACAGATACGCAGTATTTT. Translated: CASSLEPPTSGGVTDTQYF.